A single sample gave rise to the 24 T cell receptor beta chains below, sequenced in a study of CD8+CD57+ T cells in acquired aplastic anemia (dated by TCRdb to 2017 to 2018). Flow cytometry had shown CD8+CD57+ cell expansion in the patients selected for sequencing. The listed sequencing device is Illumina HiSeq 2000. Genomic DNA was used as template for profiling of TCR beta VDJ combinations and CDR3 sequences. TCRdb applied fastp at Q25 and MiXCR to the public reads, then kept only in-frame beta chains. Rows are unified per CDR3 protein, each entry keeping the most common DNA and genes. The sample table lists 150,000 to 200,000 distinct CDR3 sequences, around 48% of them with a count of one. The top ten hold 1.1% of the sample. The sequenced sample was sorted CD4+, CD8+, or CD8+CD57+ T cells (not recorded which) from PBMCs. Every receptor here comes from a human donor with aplastic anemia.

The V call is TRBV18, the J call TRBJ2-5, with 10 nucleotides matching TRBD1. Germline-derived CDR1 and CDR2 are KGHSH and LQKENI. V was clipped by 1 base and J by 5 bases; unmatched bases: 1. This CDR3 has 14 residues. The CDR3 region has the DNA TGTGCCAGCTCACCACTGACAGGGGGCGAGACCCAGTACTTC. This gives the protein CASSPLTGGETQYF.

The chain links TRBV11-2 to TRBJ2-3; D not resolved. V lost 5 bases to trimming and J lost 2 bases, with 11 bases between them. Germline-derived CDR1 and CDR2 are SGHAT and FQNNGV. The CDR3 runs 14 residues. CDR3 protein: CASSPGAHTDTQYF. Here the CDR3 DNA reads TGTGCCAGCAGCCCCGGCGCACACACAGATACGCAGTATTTT.

In this sample, this clonotype turned up a few times. The chain combines TRBV19 with TRBJ1-1; 11 positions match TRBD1. The CDR3 runs to 13 residues. The germline V gene has CDR1 LNHDA and CDR2 SQIVND (reference sequence). Losses at the gene ends were 4 bases for V and 5 bases for J; bases not matched to a gene: 0. CDR3 DNA: TGTGCCAGTAGTAGGGACAGGGGGACTGAAGCTTTCTTT. Amino acid sequence: CASSRDRGTEAFF.

This clonotype occurred many times. The V call is TRBV5-1, the J call TRBJ1-2; tentatively, D is TRBD1 (6 bases). The germline V gene has CDR1 SGHRS and CDR2 YFSETQ. V lost 0 bases and J lost 1, with 10 bases in between. CDR3 length equals 15 residues. The CDR3 reads CASSLEQGGNYGYTF. The CDR3 DNA sequence: TGCGCCAGCAGCTTGGAACAGGGAGGTAACTATGGCTACACCTTC.

In this sample, this clonotype turned up many times. The chain has TRBV12-3 or TRBV12-4 and TRBJ2-7; possibly TRBD1 for D (6 bases). There are 12 residues in the CDR3. Deletions cut 5 bases from V and 7 bases from J, with 12 bases between. Written as DNA, the CDR3 is TGTGCCAGCAGTACAGGGTTTAAAGAGCAGTACTTC. This sequence encodes CASSTGFKEQYF.

The V and J genes are TRBV29-1 and TRBJ2-5; possibly TRBD1 for D (6 bases). This CDR3 contains 12 residues. Germline CDR1 reads SQVTM; CDR2 reads ANQGSEA. Deletions cut 4 bases from V and 2 bases from J, with 8 bases between. In DNA form, the CDR3 reads TGCAGCGTTGGGACAGTACAAGAGACCCAGTACTTC. This encodes CSVGTVQETQYF.

For this clonotype: A single base separates this from a much larger clone, so it may be a read error. The chain employs TRBV6-1 and TRBJ1-4; TRBD1 might be the D (6 bases). CDR3 size: 14 residues. CDR1 is MNHNS, CDR2 SASEGT, per germline. DNA for the CDR3: TGTGTCAGCAGTGAAGGGGGAACTGTGGAAAAACTGTTTTTT. It is translated as CVSSEGGTVEKLFF.

This clonotype appeared many times. The chain links TRBV10-3 to TRBJ1-1, with D maybe TRBD1 (5 bases). There are 16 residues in the CDR3. Per germline, CDR1 ENHRY and CDR2 SYGVKD. Trimming took off 5 bases at V and 2 bases at J, with 18 bases between the two ends. The CDR3 loop reads CAISTGTSKGNTEAFF. CDR3 DNA sequence: TGTGCCATCAGTACCGGGACGTCAAAAGGAAACACTGAAGCTTTCTTT.

CDR3 bases: TGCAGCGTCATGTTCCCAGGGACTAGCGAAGGAAACACCATATATTTT. It translates to CSVMFPGTSEGNTIYF. J is TRBJ1-3 and V is TRBV29-1, with a tentative D call TRBD1 (5 bases). CDR1 is SQVTM and CDR2 is ANQGSEA in the germline V gene. The CDR3 has 16 residues. The V end lost 6 bases, the J end lost 4 bases, and 22 bases lay between the germline ends.

The CDR3 region is CATSRDRDAFF. Written as DNA, the CDR3 is TGTGCCACCAGCAGGGACAGGGACGCTTTCTTT. The chain couples TRBV15 to TRBJ1-1, with TRBD1 identical over 8 bases. The CDR3 is 11 amino acids. Per the germline V gene, CDR1 is LNHNV and CDR2 is YYDKDF (reference sequence). The V and J ends lost 3 bases and 11 bases, in that order; junction bases with no gene match: 2.

This clonotype was recorded many times. The chain joins TRBV7-9 to TRBJ2-5; D might be TRBD2 (5 bases). From germline, CDR1 is SEHNR and CDR2 FQNEAQ (reference sequence). The CDR3 loop spans 16 amino acids. V was clipped by 5 bases and J by 0 bases, with 16 bases between them. CDR3 DNA sequence: TGTGCCAGCAGCCCCATTAGCGCACCGTACCAAGAGACCCAGTACTTC. Translation: CASSPISAPYQETQYF.

CDR3 region: CATSRGQVGTEAFF. In DNA, the CDR3 is TGTGCCACCAGCAGAGGGCAGGTTGGCACTGAAGCTTTCTTT. This chain links TRBV15 with TRBJ1-1; no reliable D call. The CDR3 contains 14 residues. Germline V gives CDR1 LNHNV, CDR2 YYDKDF (reference sequence). With 1 base removed from V and 4 bases from J, the gap between germline ends came to 10 bases.

This clonotype is a singleton in its sample. This chain links TRBV7-3 with TRBJ2-5, with D hard to call. The germline V gene has CDR1 SGHTA and CDR2 FQGTGA. This CDR3 is 12 amino acids long. The germline V and J ends were trimmed by 5 bases and 5 bases, with 9 bases remaining between them. CDR3 sequence reads: CASSLRIETQYF. In nucleotides, the CDR3 is TGTGCCAGCAGCCTCAGAATCGAGACCCAGTACTTC.

This chain connects TRBV7-9 to TRBJ1-2, with D hard to call. V was pared by 5 bases and J by 8 bases, with 9 bases between. Germline V lookup: CDR1 SEHNR, CDR2 FQNEAQ (reference sequence). CDR3 size: 11 residues. In DNA, the CDR3 is TGTGCCAGCAGCCTAGAACGGGGCTACACCTTC. It yields the protein CASSLERGYTF.

This clonotype has at least ten counts. The J gene is TRBJ1-2, the V gene TRBV12-3 or TRBV12-4; 7 bases align to TRBD1. CDR3 length equals 18 residues. V lost 7 bases to trimming and J lost 3 bases; unmatched junction nucleotides: 20. The CDR3 DNA follows: TGTGCCAGCACCCGAGCCCGGGACAGCCCCCTTATCGACTATGGCTACACCTTC. Translated, it gives CASTRARDSPLIDYGYTF.

This clonotype was counted at least ten times. V and J are TRBV6-5 and TRBJ2-7, with D perhaps matching TRBD2 (6 bases). The germline gives CDR1 MNHEY, CDR2 SVGAGI. The V end lost 6 bases, the J end lost 2 bases, and 11 bases lay between the germline ends. CDR3 length: 13 residues. The CDR3 bases are TGTGCCAGCAGCCGACCGGGGGCCTACGAGCAGTACTTC. Protein sequence: CASSRPGAYEQYF.

This clonotype was counted a single time. V usage is TRBV10-3 and J usage is TRBJ2-7, with D perhaps given as TRBD1 or TRBD2 (5 bases each). The CDR3 spans 18 residues. Trimming cost V 2 bases and J 2 bases, with 22 bases left between them. Germline CDR1 reads ENHRY; CDR2 reads SYGVKD. CDR3 nucleotides: TGTGCCATCAGTGAGCCCACTCTTCTAGGGGACGGTACCTACGAGCAGTACTTC. Translated: CAISEPTLLGDGTYEQYF.

The V gene is TRBV4-2, the J gene TRBJ2-3; 7 positions match TRBD1. V shed 6 bases, J shed 5 bases, and the junction held 14 bases outside the gene matches. Germline CDR1 LGHNA, CDR2 YNFKEQ. The CDR3 is 16 amino acids. CDR3 amino acids: CASSPRQGRTQDTQYF. As DNA, the CDR3 is TGTGCCAGCAGTCCCAGACAGGGTCGGACACAAGATACGCAGTATTTT.

With respect to this clonotype: This may arise from a read error, as a much more abundant clone is one base away. The rearrangement uses TRBV5-1 and TRBJ1-2; D not resolved. The germline V gene encodes CDR1 SGHRS and CDR2 YFSETQ. This CDR3 is built from 14 residues. V lost 4 bases to trimming and J lost 0 bases, with 10 bases between them. Here the CDR3 DNA reads TGCGCCAGCAGCGGAACAGCGGCTAACTATGGCTACACCTTC. It encodes CASSGTAANYGYTF.

This clonotype was observed at least ten times. The chain employs TRBV2 and TRBJ2-5; TRBD2 matches at 13 bases. CDR3 length: 15 residues. With 7 bases clipped from V and 3 bases from J, the junction kept 5 bases outside the gene matches. The germline V gene has CDR1 SNHLY and CDR2 FYNNEI. The CDR3 DNA follows: TGTGCCAGCACCCAGACTAGCGGGGGGAAAGAGACCCAGTACTTC. Encoded protein: CASTQTSGGKETQYF.

This clonotype was seen ten or more times. The chain combines TRBV19 with TRBJ1-1, with a tentative D call TRBD1 (5 bases). V lost 7 bases and J lost 0, with 12 bases in between. This CDR3 has 14 residues. Germline-derived CDR1 and CDR2 are LNHDA and SQIVND (reference sequence). The DNA for the CDR3 is TGTGCCAGTATGGGGACCCCAATGAACACTGAAGCTTTCTTT. Translation: CASMGTPMNTEAFF.

The rearrangement joins TRBV2 to TRBJ1-6; 7 bases line up with TRBD1. CDR1 is SNHLY and CDR2 is FYNNEI in the germline V gene. Unmatched junction bases numbered 2, after V lost 5 bases and J lost 4 bases. This CDR3 region has 14 residues. This CDR3 is CASSRQGYNSPLHF. CDR3 in DNA: TGTGCCAGCAGTAGACAGGGTTATAATTCACCCCTCCACTTT.

This chain joins TRBV10-3 and TRBJ1-5; D gene uncertain. The CDR3 runs to 16 residues. Germline CDR1 ENHRY, CDR2 SYGVKD. V lost 3 bases, J lost 2 bases, and 14 bases lay in between. CDR3 nucleotides: TGTGCCATCAGTGATTTAGGCCCACAACGCAATCAGCCCCAGCATTTT. Amino acids: CAISDLGPQRNQPQHF.

The chain couples TRBV5-1 to TRBJ1-4; D is possibly TRBD1 (6 bases). Germline lookup yields CDR1 SGHRS and CDR2 YFSETQ. The V end lost 2 bases, the J end lost 5 bases, and 13 bases lay between the germline ends. The length of the CDR3 is 15 residues. The CDR3 reads CASSFSGGSNEKLFF. CDR3 bases: TGCGCCAGCAGCTTTAGCGGGGGCTCCAATGAAAAACTGTTTTTT.